This T cell receptor (beta chain) stems from a study of control samples from healthy donors and cancer patients. Per germline, CDR1 KGHDR and CDR2 SFDVKD. This CDR3 has 18 amino acids. Unmatched junction bases numbered 7, after V lost 1 base and J lost 0 bases. Sequencing was performed with immunoSEQ multiplex PCR; in TCRdb, only in-frame clones are kept and a portion is missing. The repertoire holds approximately 94,000 clones, 91% seen once, with roughly 0.92% in the top ten. The sequencing sample was made of blood. This chain uses TRBV24-1 with TRBJ2-1, with 8 bases matching TRBD2. This receptor was identified in a woman in her thirties in good health. The CDR3 nucleotides read TGTGCCACCAGTGATTTCCAGCGGGGGAGGAGCTCCTACAATGAGCAGTTCTTC. This codes for CATSDFQRGRSSYNEQFF.